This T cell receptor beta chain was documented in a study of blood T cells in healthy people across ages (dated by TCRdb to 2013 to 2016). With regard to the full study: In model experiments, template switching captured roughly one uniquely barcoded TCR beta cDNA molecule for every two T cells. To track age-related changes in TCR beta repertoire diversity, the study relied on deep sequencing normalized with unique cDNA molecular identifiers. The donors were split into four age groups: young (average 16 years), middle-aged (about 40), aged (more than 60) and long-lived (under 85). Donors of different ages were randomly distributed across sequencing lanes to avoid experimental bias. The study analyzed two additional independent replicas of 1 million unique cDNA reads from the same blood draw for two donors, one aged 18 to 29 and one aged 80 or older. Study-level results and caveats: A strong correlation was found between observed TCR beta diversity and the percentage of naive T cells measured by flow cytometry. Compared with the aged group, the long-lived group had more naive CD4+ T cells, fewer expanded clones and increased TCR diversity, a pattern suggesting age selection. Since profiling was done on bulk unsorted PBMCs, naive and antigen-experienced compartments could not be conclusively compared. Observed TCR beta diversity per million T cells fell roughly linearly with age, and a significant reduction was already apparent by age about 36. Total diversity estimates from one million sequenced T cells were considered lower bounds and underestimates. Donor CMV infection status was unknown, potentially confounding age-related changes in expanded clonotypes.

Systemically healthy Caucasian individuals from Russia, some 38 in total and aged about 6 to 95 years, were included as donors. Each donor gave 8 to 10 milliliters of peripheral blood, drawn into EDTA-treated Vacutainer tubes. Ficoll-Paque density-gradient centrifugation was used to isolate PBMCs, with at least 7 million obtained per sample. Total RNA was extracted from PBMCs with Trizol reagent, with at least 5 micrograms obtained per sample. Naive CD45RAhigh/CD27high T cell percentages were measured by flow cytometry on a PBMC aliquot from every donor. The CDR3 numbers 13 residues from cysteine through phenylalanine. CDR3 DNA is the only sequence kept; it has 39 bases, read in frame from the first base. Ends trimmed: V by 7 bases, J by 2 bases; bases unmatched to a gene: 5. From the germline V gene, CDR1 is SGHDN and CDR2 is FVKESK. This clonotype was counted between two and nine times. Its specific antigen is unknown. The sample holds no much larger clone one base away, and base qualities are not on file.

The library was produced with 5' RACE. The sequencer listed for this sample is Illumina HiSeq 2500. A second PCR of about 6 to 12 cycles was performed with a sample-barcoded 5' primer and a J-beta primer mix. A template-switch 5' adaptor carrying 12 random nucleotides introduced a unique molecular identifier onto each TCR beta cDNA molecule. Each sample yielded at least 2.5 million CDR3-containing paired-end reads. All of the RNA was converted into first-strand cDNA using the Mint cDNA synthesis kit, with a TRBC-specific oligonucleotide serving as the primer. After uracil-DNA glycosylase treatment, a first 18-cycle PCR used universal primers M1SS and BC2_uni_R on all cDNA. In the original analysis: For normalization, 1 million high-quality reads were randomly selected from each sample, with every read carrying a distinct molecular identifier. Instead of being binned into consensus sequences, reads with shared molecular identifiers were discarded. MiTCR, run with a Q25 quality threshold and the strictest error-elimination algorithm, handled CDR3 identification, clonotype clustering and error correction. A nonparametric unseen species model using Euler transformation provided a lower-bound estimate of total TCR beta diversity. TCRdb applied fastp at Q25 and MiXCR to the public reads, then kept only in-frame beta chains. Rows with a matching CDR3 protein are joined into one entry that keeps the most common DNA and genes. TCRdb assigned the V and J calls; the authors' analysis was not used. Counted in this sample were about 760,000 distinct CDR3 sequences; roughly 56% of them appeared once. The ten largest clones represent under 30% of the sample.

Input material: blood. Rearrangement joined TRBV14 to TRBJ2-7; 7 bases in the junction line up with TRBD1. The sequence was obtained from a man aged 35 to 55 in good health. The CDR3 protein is CASNTGQAYEQYF. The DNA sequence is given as TGTGCCAGCAACACAGGACAGGCCTACGAGCAGTACTTC.